This T cell receptor beta chain appears in the sequencing data of a study of regulatory T cells in long-lasting Graves disease. The time point here: newly diagnosed GD, antithyroid drugs for less than 3 months. Construction of the TCR library relied on RNA isolated from PBMCs. To make TCR beta libraries, researchers used iRepertoire HTBI primers and Arm-PCR of CDR3 regions. TCRdb used MiXCR to reprocess the multiplex PCR reads, holding one entry per CDR3 protein. The table has 410,000 or so distinct CDR3 sequences, about 16% seen once. This clonotype was seen at least ten times. V dropped 2 bases and J dropped 4; count of bases not matched to a gene: 4. The CDR3 spans 14 residues. Germline V lookup: CDR1 GTSNPN, CDR2 SVGIG (reference sequence). This sample was also put to use in a study of T cells in Graves' hyperthyroidism and ophthalmopathy.

The receptor comes from a woman aged 30 to 39 with Graves disease. This sample comprised peripheral blood mononuclear cells (PBMCs), obtained at new diagnosis, from a patient treated with antithyroid drugs. The chain combines TRBV30 with TRBJ2-1; 8 nucleotides match TRBD2. The DNA of the CDR3 is TGTGCCTGGAGTAGCGGGAGTGGGTACAATGAGCAGTTCTTC. This encodes CAWSSGSGYNEQFF.